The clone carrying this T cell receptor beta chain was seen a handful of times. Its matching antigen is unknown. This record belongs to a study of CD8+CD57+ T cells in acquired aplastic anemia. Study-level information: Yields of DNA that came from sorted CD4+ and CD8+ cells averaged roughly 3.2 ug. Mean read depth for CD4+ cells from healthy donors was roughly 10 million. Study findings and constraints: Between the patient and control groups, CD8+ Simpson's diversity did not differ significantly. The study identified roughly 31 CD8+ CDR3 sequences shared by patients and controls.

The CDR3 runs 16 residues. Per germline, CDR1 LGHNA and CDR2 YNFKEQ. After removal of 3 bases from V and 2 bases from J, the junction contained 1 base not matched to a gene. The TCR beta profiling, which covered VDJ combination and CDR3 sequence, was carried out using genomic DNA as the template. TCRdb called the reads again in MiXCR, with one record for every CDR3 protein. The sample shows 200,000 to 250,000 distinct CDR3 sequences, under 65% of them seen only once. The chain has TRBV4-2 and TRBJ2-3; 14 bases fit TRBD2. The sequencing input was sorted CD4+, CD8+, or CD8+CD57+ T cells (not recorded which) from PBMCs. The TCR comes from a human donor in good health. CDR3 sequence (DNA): TGTGCCAGCAGCCAGACTAGCGGGGGGGACACAGATACGCAGTATTTT. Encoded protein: CASSQTSGGDTDTQYF.